A single sample gave rise to the 11 T cell receptor beta chains below, sequenced in a study of blood T cell repertoires in COVID-19. TCRdb's copy holds only in-frame clones and misses some; the assay was immunoSEQ multiplex PCR. The sample contains about 150,000 clones, around nine tenths of which appear only once. Sequencing input: peripheral blood. The receptors come from a human donor in a cohort sampled during active COVID-19.

V gene TRBV5-6 combines with J gene TRBJ2-6, with 8 nucleotides matching TRBD1. Germline assignment: CDR1 SGHDT and CDR2 YYEEEE. The CDR3 is 18 residues long. V shed 1 base, J shed 0 bases, and the junction held 6 bases outside the gene matches. CDR3 coding DNA: TGTGCCAGCAGCTTGATTCAGGGGGCCCACTCTGGGGCCAACGTCCTGACTTTC. Its protein product is CASSLIQGAHSGANVLTF. The complete variable domain, with remaining parts taken from reference TRBV5-6 and TRBJ2-6, reads DAGVTQSPTHLIKTRGQQVTLRCSPKSGHDTVSWYQQALGQGPQFIFQYYEEEERQRGNFPDRFSGHQFPNYSSELNVNALLLGDSALYLCASSLIQGAHSGANVLTFGAGSRLTVL.

The J gene is TRBJ1-5, the V gene TRBV15; D gene unclear. V was clipped by 5 bases and J by 2 bases, with 7 bases between them. The CDR3 has 13 amino acids. Germline V gene sequence: CDR1 LNHNV, CDR2 YYDKDF (reference sequence). The DNA of the CDR3 is TGTGCCACCAGCCCCGAGGGCAATCAGCCCCAGCATTTT. It yields the protein CATSPEGNQPQHF.

This chain uses TRBV9 with TRBJ2-3, with TRBD1 matching 8 bases. The germline gives CDR1 SGDLS, CDR2 YYNGEE. V was pared by 4 bases and J by 2 bases, with 6 bases of the junction left unmatched. This CDR3 spans 15 amino acids. CDR3 loop: CASSLGQAHTDTQYF. The CDR3 coding sequence is TGTGCCAGCAGCTTGGGACAGGCCCACACAGATACGCAGTATTTT.

This chain links TRBV9 with TRBJ2-2; 9 bases agree with TRBD2. The CDR3 totals 15 residues. CDR1 and CDR2 (germline): SGDLS, YYNGEE. Germline trimming cut 3 bases from V and 4 bases from J; bases unmatched to any gene: 4. CDR3 sequence (DNA): TGTGCCAGCAGCGGCGGGGGGGCCCTCACCGGGGAGCTGTTTTTT. It specifies CASSGGGALTGELFF.

This clone came up a few times. The chain is built from TRBV6-1 and TRBJ2-2; TRBD2 aligns across 16 bases. From germline, CDR1 is MNHNS and CDR2 SASEGT. The J segment lost 6 bases and the V segment lost 4 bases, leaving 8 bases of the junction unmatched. The CDR3 is made up of 18 amino acids. CDR3 protein: CASSVPGLAGGLAGELFF. The CDR3 bases are TGTGCCAGCAGTGTACCGGGACTAGCGGGGGGGCTAGCCGGGGAGCTGTTTTTT.

In this sample, this clone turned up once. The rearrangement links TRBV7-9 to TRBJ1-2; D call uncertain. The V end lost 5 bases, the J end lost 5 bases, and 15 bases lay between the germline ends. The CDR3 is made up of 14 amino acids. Germline V gene data show CDR1 as SEHNR and CDR2 as FQNEAQ (reference sequence). The CDR3: CASSPGGGRYGYTF. As DNA, the CDR3 is TGTGCCAGCAGCCCCGGAGGCGGGAGGTATGGCTACACCTTC.

This clone was detected only once. The chain recombines TRBV7-6 with TRBJ2-7, with 7 bases matching TRBD2. V lost 3 bases and J lost 6; bases outside the gene matches: 2. There are 12 residues in the CDR3. Germline V gene sequence: CDR1 SGHVS, CDR2 FNYEAQ. Here the CDR3 DNA reads TGTGCCAGCAGCTTTTCGGGGGGCGAGCAGTACTTC. Amino acid sequence: CASSFSGGEQYF.

The chain carries TRBV4-1 and TRBJ1-5; 8 bases match TRBD1. This CDR3 region has 13 residues. Losses at the gene ends were 8 bases for V and 6 bases for J; bases not matched to a gene: 6. CDR1 and CDR2 from the germline V gene are MGHRA and YSYEKL. The DNA of the CDR3 is TGCGCCAGCGGACAGGGTATGTTTCAGCCCCAGCATTTT. As protein: CASGQGMFQPQHF.

V gene TRBV7-6 combines with J gene TRBJ2-3; D uncertain. V was pared by 5 bases and J by 4 bases, with 10 bases between. Germline CDR1 and CDR2: SGHVS and FNYEAQ. The CDR3 runs to 13 residues. CDR3 sequence reads: CASSQANPDTQYF. The CDR3, as DNA: TGTGCCAGCAGCCAGGCGAATCCAGATACGCAGTATTTT. Variable domain in full (rest from reference TRBV7-6 and TRBJ2-3): GAGVSQSPRYKVTKRGQDVALRCDPISGHVSLYWYRQALGQGPEFLTYFNYEAQQDKSGLPNDRFSAERPEGSISTLTIQRTEQRDSAMYRCASSQANPDTQYFGPGTRLTVL.

The V call is TRBV27, the J call TRBJ2-3, with TRBD2 as a possible D gene (5 bases). Trimming took 0 bases from V and 2 from J, leaving 9 bases between them. Germline lookup yields CDR1 MNHEY and CDR2 SMNVEV (reference sequence). This CDR3 is 15 amino acids long. CDR3 in amino acids: CASSLSRASTDTQYF. The CDR3 DNA reads as TGTGCCAGCAGTTTATCGAGGGCCTCCACAGATACGCAGTATTTT.

CDR3 in amino acids: CASSLVLRTEAFF. CDR3 sequence (DNA): TGTGCCAGCAGCTTGGTCCTACGCACTGAAGCTTTCTTT. The chain combines TRBV5-6 with TRBJ1-1, with D unclear. Trimming stripped 0 bases from V and 4 bases from J, with 7 bases between. This CDR3 spans 13 amino acids. Germline loops: CDR1 SGHDT, CDR2 YYEEEE.